A single sample is the source of the 9 T cell receptor beta chains below, sequenced in a study of T cells in Graves' hyperthyroidism and ophthalmopathy. Amplification yielded TCR beta CDR3 regions, with RNA transcripts as the source. First-round RT-PCR targeting the TCR CDR3 was performed with the HTBI primer set. Each CDR3 protein gets one entry after TCRdb re-called the multiplex PCR reads with MiXCR. The sample records approximately 400,000 distinct CDR3 sequences, roughly 25% being singletons. The sample comprised blood. All receptors derive from a man aged 45 to 65 with Graves' hyperthyroidism.

The V gene is TRBV6-5, the J gene TRBJ2-2, with 9 bases fitting TRBD2. The CDR3 totals 17 residues. Germline V CDR1 and CDR2: MNHEY, SVGAGI. The trim removed 0 bases at V and 6 bases at J, leaving 8 bases unmatched. The CDR3 protein is CASSYSWTSVLPGELFF. The CDR3 DNA reads as TGTGCCAGCAGTTACTCCTGGACTAGCGTATTACCCGGGGAGCTGTTTTTT.

This CDR3 is CASSPSLLAGTSNEQFF. CDR3 nucleotides: TGCGCCAGCAGCCCCTCCCTTCTAGCGGGAACTAGCAATGAGCAGTTCTTC. The gene calls are TRBV5-1 and TRBJ2-1, with 9 bases fitting TRBD2. Germline assignment: CDR1 SGHRS and CDR2 YFSETQ. The CDR3 is 17 amino acids. V dropped 4 bases and J dropped 6; count of bases not matched to a gene: 14.

This clonotype came up many times. The chain carries TRBV30 and TRBJ2-3, with no clear D. V lost 2 bases to trimming and J lost 2 bases, with 8 bases between them. This CDR3 comprises 13 residues. Germline assignment: CDR1 GTSNPN and CDR2 SVGIG (reference sequence). The CDR3 here is CAWSKAITDTQYF. CDR3 nucleotide sequence: TGTGCCTGGAGTAAGGCTATCACAGATACGCAGTATTTT.

In this sample, this clonotype turned up many times. The gene calls are TRBV12-3 or TRBV12-4 and TRBJ2-7; 15 positions match TRBD2. V dropped 5 bases and J dropped 3; count of bases not matched to a gene: 2. This CDR3 has 15 residues. The CDR3 sequence is CASSGGLAGGYEQYF. The CDR3 coding sequence is TGTGCCAGCAGTGGGGGACTAGCGGGAGGCTACGAGCAGTACTTC.

The chain carries TRBV6-2 or TRBV6-3 and TRBJ2-5; 11 positions match TRBD2. The CDR3 runs to 14 residues. With 9 bases clipped from V and 7 bases from J, the junction kept 10 bases outside the gene matches. Germline CDR1 and CDR2: MNHEY and SVGEGT. This CDR3 is CASEGTSGRVTQYF. Written as DNA, the CDR3 is TGTGCCAGTGAGGGAACTAGCGGGAGAGTGACCCAGTACTTC.

This clonotype was picked up many times. The rearrangement uses TRBV2 and TRBJ2-5; a possible D gene is TRBD2 (5 bases). This CDR3 has 13 amino acids. Germline V gene lookup returns CDR1 SNHLY and CDR2 FYNNEI. With 6 bases removed from V and 4 bases from J, the gap between germline ends came to 12 bases. CDR3 sequence: CASSPMGRETQYF. For the CDR3, the DNA is TGTGCCAGCAGCCCTATGGGGAGAGAGACCCAGTACTTC.

This clonotype was detected many times. J is TRBJ2-5 and V is TRBV3-1; possibly TRBD1 or TRBD2 for D (6 bases each). V lost 1 base to trimming and J lost 5 bases, with 17 bases between them. The CDR3 loop spans 16 amino acids. Germline CDR1 is LGHDT and CDR2 is YNNKEL (reference sequence). In DNA, the CDR3 is TGTGCCAGCAGCCAAGCTACGGGGGCAGGGTATGAGACCCAGTACTTC. Its translation: CASSQATGAGYETQYF.

This clonotype turned up a few times. In nucleotides, the CDR3 is TGTGCCAGCAGCTTAGACATCAATGAGCAGTTCTTC. This translates into CASSLDINEQFF. The V and J genes are TRBV7-9 and TRBJ2-1; D not resolved. The V gene lost 1 base and the J gene lost 6 bases, with 4 bases spanning the gap. This CDR3 contains 12 residues. The germline V gene has CDR1 SEHNR and CDR2 FQNEAQ (reference sequence).

V usage is TRBV7-2 and J usage is TRBJ2-1; the D gene is possibly TRBD2 (5 bases). Trimming took off 10 bases at V and 4 bases at J, with 26 bases between the two ends. The CDR3 has 17 amino acids. CDR1 is SGHTA and CDR2 is FQGNSA in the germline V gene. CDR3 amino acids: CATLAGGPRIKYNEQFF. DNA of the CDR3: TGTGCCACCCTCGCGGGCGGCCCAAGAATAAAGTACAATGAGCAGTTCTTC.